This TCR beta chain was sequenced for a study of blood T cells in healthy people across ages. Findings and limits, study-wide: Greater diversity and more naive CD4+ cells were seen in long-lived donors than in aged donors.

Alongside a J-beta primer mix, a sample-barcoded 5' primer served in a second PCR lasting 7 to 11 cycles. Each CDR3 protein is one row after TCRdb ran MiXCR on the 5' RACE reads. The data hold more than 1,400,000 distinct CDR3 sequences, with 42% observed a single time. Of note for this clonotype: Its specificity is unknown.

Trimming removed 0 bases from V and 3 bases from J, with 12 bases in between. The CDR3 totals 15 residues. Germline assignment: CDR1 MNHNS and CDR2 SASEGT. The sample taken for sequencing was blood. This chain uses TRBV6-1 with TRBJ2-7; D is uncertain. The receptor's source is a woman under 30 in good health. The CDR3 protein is CASSEADGNLYEQYF. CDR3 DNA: TGTGCCAGCAGTGAAGCGGACGGCAACCTCTACGAGCAGTACTTC.